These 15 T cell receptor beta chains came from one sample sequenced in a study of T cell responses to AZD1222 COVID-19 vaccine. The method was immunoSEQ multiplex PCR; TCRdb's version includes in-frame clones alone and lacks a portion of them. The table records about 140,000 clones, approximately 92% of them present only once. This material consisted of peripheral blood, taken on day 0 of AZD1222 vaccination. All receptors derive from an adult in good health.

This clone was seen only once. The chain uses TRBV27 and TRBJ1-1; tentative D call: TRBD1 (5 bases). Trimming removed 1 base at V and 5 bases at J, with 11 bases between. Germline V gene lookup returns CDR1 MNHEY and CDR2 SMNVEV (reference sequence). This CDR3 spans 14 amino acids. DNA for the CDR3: TGTGCCAGCAGTTTATTTCGGGGGAAGACTGAAGCTTTCTTT. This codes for CASSLFRGKTEAFF.

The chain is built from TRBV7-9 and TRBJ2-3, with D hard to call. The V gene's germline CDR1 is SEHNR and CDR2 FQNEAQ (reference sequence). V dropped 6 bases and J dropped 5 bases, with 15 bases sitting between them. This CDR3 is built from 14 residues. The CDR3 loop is CASRKGRSQDTQYF. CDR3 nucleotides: TGTGCCAGCAGAAAAGGTCGCAGCCAAGATACGCAGTATTTT.

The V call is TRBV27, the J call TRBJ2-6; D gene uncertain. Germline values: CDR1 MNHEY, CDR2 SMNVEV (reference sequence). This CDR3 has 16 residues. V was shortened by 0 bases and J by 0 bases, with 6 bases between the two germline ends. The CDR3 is CASSLSRNSGANVLTF. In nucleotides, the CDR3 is TGTGCCAGCAGTTTATCTCGAAACTCTGGGGCCAACGTCCTGACTTTC.

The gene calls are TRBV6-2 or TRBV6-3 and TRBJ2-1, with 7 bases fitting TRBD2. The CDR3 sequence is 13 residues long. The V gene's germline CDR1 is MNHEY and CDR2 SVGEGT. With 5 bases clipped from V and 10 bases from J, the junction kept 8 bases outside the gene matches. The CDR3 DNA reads TGTGCCAGCAGTAAAATGAGCGGGGACGAGCAGTTCTTC. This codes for CASSKMSGDEQFF.

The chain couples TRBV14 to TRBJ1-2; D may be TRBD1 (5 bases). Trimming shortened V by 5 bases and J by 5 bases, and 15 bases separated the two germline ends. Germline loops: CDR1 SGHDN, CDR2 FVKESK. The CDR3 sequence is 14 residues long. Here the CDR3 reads CASSWNSGWYGYTF. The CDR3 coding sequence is TGTGCCAGCAGCTGGAATTCAGGGTGGTATGGCTACACCTTC.

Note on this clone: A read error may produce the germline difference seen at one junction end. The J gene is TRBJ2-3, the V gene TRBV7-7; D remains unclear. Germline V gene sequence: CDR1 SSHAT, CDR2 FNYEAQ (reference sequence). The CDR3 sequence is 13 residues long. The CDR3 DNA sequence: TGTGCTAGCAGCTCGGATCTCACAGATACGCAGTATTTT. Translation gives CASSSDLTDTQYF.

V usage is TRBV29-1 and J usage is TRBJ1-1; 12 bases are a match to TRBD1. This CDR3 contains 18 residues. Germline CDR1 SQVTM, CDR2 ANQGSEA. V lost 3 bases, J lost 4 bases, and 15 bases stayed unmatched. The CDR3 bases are TGCAGCGTTGACATATACGGGACAGGGGGCAATCGTGGCACTGAAGCTTTCTTT. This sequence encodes CSVDIYGTGGNRGTEAFF.

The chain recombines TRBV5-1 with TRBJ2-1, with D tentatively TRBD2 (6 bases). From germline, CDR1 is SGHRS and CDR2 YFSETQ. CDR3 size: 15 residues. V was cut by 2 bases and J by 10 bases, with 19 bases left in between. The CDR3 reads CASSFTAGSPGEQFF. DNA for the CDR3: TGCGCCAGCAGCTTTACAGCCGGGAGCCCGGGGGAGCAGTTCTTC. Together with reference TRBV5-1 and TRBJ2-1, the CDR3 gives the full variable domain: KAGVTQTPRYLIKTRGQQVTLSCSPISGHRSVSWYQQTPGQGLQFLFEYFSETQRNKGNFPGRFSGRQFSNSRSEMNVSTLELGDSALYLCASSFTAGSPGEQFFGPGTRLTVL.

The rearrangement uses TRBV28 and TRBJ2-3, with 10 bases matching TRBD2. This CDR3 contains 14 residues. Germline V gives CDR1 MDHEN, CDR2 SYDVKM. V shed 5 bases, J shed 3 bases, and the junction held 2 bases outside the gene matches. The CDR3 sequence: CASSQAGGTDTQYF. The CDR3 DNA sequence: TGTGCCAGCAGTCAAGCGGGAGGGACAGATACGCAGTATTTT.

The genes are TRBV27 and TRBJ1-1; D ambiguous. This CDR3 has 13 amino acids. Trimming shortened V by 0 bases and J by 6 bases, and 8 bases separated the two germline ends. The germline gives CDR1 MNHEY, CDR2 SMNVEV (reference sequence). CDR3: CASSLSELSEAFF. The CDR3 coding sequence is TGTGCCAGCAGTTTATCGGAGCTTTCTGAAGCTTTCTTT.

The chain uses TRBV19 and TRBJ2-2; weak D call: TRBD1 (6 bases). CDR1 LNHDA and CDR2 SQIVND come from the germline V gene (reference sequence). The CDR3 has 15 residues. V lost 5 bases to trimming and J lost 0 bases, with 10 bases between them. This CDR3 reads CASSVGQTNTGELFF. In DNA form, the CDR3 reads TGTGCCAGTAGTGTAGGACAGACGAACACCGGGGAGCTGTTTTTT.

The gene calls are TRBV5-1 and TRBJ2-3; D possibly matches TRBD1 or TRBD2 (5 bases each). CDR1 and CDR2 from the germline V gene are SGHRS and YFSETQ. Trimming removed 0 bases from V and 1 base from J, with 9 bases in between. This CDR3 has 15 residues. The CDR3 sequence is CASSLVLGGTDTQYF. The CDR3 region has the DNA TGCGCCAGCAGCTTGGTTCTGGGGGGCACAGATACGCAGTATTTT.

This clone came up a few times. CDR3 amino acids: CASSSGQGDNQPQHF. CDR3 nucleotide sequence: TGTGCCAGCAGCTCGGGACAGGGCGACAATCAGCCCCAGCATTTT. The chain couples TRBV6-5 to TRBJ1-5, with 9 bases aligning to TRBD1. V shed 6 bases and J 3 bases; nucleotides not matched to a gene: 6. The CDR3 covers 15 residues. Germline V gives CDR1 MNHEY, CDR2 SVGAGI.

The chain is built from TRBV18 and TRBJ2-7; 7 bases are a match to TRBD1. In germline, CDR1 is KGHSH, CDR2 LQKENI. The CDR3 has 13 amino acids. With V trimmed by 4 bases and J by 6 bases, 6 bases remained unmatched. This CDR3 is CASSQSGQTEQYF. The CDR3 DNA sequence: TGTGCCAGCTCACAATCGGGACAGACCGAGCAGTACTTC.

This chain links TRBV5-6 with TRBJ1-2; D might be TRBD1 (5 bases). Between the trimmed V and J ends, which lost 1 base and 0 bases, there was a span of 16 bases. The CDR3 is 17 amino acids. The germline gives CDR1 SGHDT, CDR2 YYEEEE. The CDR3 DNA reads TGTGCCAGCAGCTTGCTTTCCACACGGGGGTCTAACTATGGCTACACCTTC. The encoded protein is CASSLLSTRGSNYGYTF.